The clone carrying this T cell receptor beta chain was counted between two and nine times. The antigen remains undetermined. The data are from a study of cytomegalovirus exposure and HLA in healthy donors. For the study at large: Earlier results showed 90 million to 120 million unique TCR beta sequences derived from approximately 170 million T cells. Study findings and constraints: Roughly even sequencing depth across donors was the assumption behind the presence/absence analyses. The study recorded around 160 TCR beta chains that were cytomegalovirus-associated. Owing to their indistinguishability, certain V segments, notably TRBV6-2 and TRBV6-3, were excluded.

Germline CDR1 is ENHRY and CDR2 is SYGVKD. The CDR3 loop spans 14 amino acids. With V trimmed by 5 bases and J by 6 bases, 4 bases remained unmatched. The PCR ran on 60 Vbeta and 13 Jbeta primers. Here immunoSEQ multiplex PCR was the method, and the copy in TCRdb shows in-frame clones only, minus some. The repertoire holds about 120,000 clones, with around 64% as singletons. Input material: PBMCs. The sequence derives from a woman between 25 and 40 years old in good health and CMV-seronegative. The V and J genes are TRBV10-3 and TRBJ2-1; 10 bases line up with TRBD2. CDR3 sequence (DNA): TGTGCCATCAGTTCTAGCGGGAGAATCAATGAGCAGTTCTTC. This encodes CAISSSGRINEQFF.